The sequence of this TCR beta chain was determined in a study of neurological immune-mediated disorders. Study-wide findings and caveats: Patients with HTLV-1-associated myelopathy showed the most TCR clonal expansion. Those with multiple sclerosis showed the least, falling below healthy controls. Across subjects, no CDR3 amino acid sequence appeared in expanded clones of more than one subject, a finding that suggested private repertoires in all groups.

The authors made cDNA by 5'RACE with 10-nucleotide random UMIs. TCRdb fed the 5' RACE reads into MiXCR, producing one record per CDR3 protein. The sample records 28,000 or so distinct CDR3 sequences, roughly 15% being singletons. There are 14 residues in the CDR3. Germline-derived CDR1 and CDR2 are DFQATT and SNEGSKA (reference sequence). V dropped 0 bases and J dropped 3 bases, with 9 bases sitting between them. At least ten counts were recorded for this clonotype. Its target is unknown. This chain connects TRBV20-1 to TRBJ2-1, with D tentatively TRBD1 (5 bases). Sequences were obtained from PBMCs. The sequence was obtained from a man aged 65 to 79 in good health. CDR3 in DNA: TGCAGTGCTAGAGATCTTGACAGCTACAATGAGCAGTTCTTC. Translation gives CSARDLDSYNEQFF.